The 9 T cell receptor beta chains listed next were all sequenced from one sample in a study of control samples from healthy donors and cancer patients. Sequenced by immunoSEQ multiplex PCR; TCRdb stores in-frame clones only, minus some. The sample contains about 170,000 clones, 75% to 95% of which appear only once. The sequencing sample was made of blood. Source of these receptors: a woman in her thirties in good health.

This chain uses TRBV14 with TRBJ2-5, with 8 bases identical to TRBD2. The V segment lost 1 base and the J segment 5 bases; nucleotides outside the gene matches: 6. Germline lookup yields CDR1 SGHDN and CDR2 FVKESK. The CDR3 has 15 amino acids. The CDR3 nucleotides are TGTGCCAGCAGCCAAGGGGGGACTAGGGTCGAGACCCAGTACTTC. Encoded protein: CASSQGGTRVETQYF.

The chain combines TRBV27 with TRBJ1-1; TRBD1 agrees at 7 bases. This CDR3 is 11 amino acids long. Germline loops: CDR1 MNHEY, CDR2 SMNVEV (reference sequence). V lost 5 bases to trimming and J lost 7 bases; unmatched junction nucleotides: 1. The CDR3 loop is CASSQGGEAFF. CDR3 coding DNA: TGTGCCAGCAGTCAGGGGGGTGAAGCTTTCTTT.

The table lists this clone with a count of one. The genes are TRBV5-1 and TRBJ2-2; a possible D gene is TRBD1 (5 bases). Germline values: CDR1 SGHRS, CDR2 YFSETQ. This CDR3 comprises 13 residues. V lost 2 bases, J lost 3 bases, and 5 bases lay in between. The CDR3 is CASSFRDTGELFF. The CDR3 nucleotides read TGCGCCAGCAGCTTCAGGGACACCGGGGAGCTGTTTTTT.

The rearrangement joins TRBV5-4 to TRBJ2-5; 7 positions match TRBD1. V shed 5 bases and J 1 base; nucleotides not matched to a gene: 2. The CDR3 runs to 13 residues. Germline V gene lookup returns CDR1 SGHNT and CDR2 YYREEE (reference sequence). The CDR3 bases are TGTGCCAGCAGGGGGACAGCCCAAGAGACCCAGTACTTC. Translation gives CASRGTAQETQYF.

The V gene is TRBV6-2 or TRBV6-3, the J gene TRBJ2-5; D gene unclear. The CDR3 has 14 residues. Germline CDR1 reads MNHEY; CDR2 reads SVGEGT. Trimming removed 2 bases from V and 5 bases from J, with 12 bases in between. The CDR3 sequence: CASSYIQLRETQYF. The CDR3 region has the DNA TGTGCCAGCAGTTACATACAGCTGAGGGAGACCCAGTACTTC.

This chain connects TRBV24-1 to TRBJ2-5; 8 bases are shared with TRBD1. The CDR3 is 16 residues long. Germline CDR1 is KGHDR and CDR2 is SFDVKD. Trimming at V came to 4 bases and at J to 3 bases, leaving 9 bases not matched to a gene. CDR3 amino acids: CATSDQPGTGKETQYF. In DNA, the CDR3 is TGTGCCACCAGTGACCAACCCGGGACAGGCAAAGAGACCCAGTACTTC.

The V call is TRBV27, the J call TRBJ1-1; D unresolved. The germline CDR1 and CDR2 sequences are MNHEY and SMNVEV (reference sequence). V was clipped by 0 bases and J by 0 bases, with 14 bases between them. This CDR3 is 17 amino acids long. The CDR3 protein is CASSLSSGGGVNTEAFF. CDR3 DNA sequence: TGTGCCAGCAGTTTATCTTCAGGTGGTGGCGTGAACACTGAAGCTTTCTTT.

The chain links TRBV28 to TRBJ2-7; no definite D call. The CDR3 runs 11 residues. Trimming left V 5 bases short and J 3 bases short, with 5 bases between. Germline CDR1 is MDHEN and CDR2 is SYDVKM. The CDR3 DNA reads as TGTGCCAGCAGTGCCAACTACGAGCAGTACTTC. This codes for CASSANYEQYF.

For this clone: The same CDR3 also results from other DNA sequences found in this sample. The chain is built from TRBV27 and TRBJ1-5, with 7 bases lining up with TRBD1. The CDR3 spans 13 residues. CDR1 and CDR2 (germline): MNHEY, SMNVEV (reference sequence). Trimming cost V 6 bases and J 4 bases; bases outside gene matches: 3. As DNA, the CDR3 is TGTGCCAGCAGCGACAGGGAAAATCAGCCCCAGCATTTT. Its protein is CASSDRENQPQHF.